These 20 T cell receptor beta chains were sequenced from one sample in a study of T cell repertoires in cytomegalovirus infection. TCRdb passed the reads through MiXCR, listing each CDR3 protein once. Among roughly 760,000 distinct CDR3 sequences, less than 40% were seen once, and the ten largest hold about 2.8%. Sample: PBMCs. The receptors here all came from a human donor in good health (CMV status not recorded). Some clones in this sample may be carry-over from other donors' samples.

The V call is TRBV19, the J call TRBJ2-2; 7 bases map to TRBD2. Germline loops: CDR1 LNHDA, CDR2 SQIVND (reference sequence). Trimming cost V 7 bases and J 10 bases; bases outside gene matches: 12. CDR3 length: 14 amino acids. CDR3 DNA: TGTGCCAGTATGCGGGGGACGAACAACGTGGAGCTGTTTTTT. It is translated as CASMRGTNNVELFF.

The chain joins TRBV19 to TRBJ2-1, with 7 positions matching TRBD2. The CDR3 has 17 residues. The ends lost 3 bases at V and 6 bases at J; junction bases unmatched: 14. The germline gives CDR1 LNHDA, CDR2 SQIVND (reference sequence). The CDR3 protein is CASSMRVGTTLSNEQFF. The DNA of the CDR3 is TGTGCCAGTAGTATGAGGGTCGGGACTACCCTCAGCAATGAGCAGTTCTTC.

The J gene is TRBJ1-5, the V gene TRBV19, with 8 bases identical to TRBD1. The CDR3 sequence is 15 residues long. J was trimmed by 5 bases and V by 4 bases; bases with no gene match: 7. Germline V gene data show CDR1 as LNHDA and CDR2 as SQIVND (reference sequence). CDR3 in DNA: TGTGCCAGTAGTACATTGACAGGGGCAGATCAGCCCCAGCATTTT. This encodes CASSTLTGADQPQHF.

The CDR3 bases are TGTGCCAGCAGTTTGATGGGACCCAAGAAACAAGGCTACACCTTC. This encodes CASSLMGPKKQGYTF. V and J are TRBV12-3 or TRBV12-4 and TRBJ1-2, with D maybe TRBD1 (5 bases). The CDR3 is 15 residues long. The V end was cut by 3 bases, the J end by 8 bases, with 19 bases between.

The rearrangement links TRBV6-5 to TRBJ1-2; TRBD1 aligns across 8 bases. The CDR3 runs to 12 residues. CDR1 MNHEY and CDR2 SVGAGI come from the germline V gene. The J segment lost 8 bases and the V segment lost 6 bases, leaving 5 bases of the junction unmatched. CDR3 sequence reads: CASRYRGEGYTF. In DNA, the CDR3 is TGTGCCAGCAGATACAGGGGGGAAGGCTACACCTTC.

This clonotype was observed a handful of times. The gene calls are TRBV19 and TRBJ1-5; D not certain. The V and J ends lost 1 base and 5 bases respectively, with 12 bases between them. This CDR3 is 15 amino acids long. Germline V lookup: CDR1 LNHDA, CDR2 SQIVND (reference sequence). This chain's CDR3 is CASSIVAVGYQPQHF. The CDR3 DNA is TGTGCCAGTAGTATAGTCGCCGTGGGTTATCAGCCCCAGCATTTT. Full variable domain (rest looked up from reference TRBV19 and TRBJ1-5): DGGITQSPKYLFRKEGQNVTLSCEQNLNHDAMYWYRQDPGQGLRLIYYSQIVNDFQKGDIAEGYSVSREKKESFPLTVTSAQKNPTAFYLCASSIVAVGYQPQHFGDGTRLSIL.

CDR3: CASSQKQGGEKLFF. The CDR3, as DNA: TGTGCCAGCAGCCAGAAACAGGGAGGTGAAAAACTGTTTTTT. The chain combines TRBV4-2 with TRBJ1-4, with D perhaps TRBD1 (6 bases). V was pared by 3 bases and J by 7 bases, with 12 bases between. Germline-derived CDR1 and CDR2 are LGHNA and YNFKEQ. The CDR3 length is 14 residues.

This clonotype was seen only a few times. The V gene is TRBV19, the J gene TRBJ1-2; TRBD1 matches at 7 bases. Germline loops: CDR1 LNHDA, CDR2 SQIVND (reference sequence). J lost 8 bases, V lost 1 base, and 10 bases had no gene match. This CDR3 comprises 15 residues. CDR3 sequence: CASSIVATGESGYTF. The CDR3 DNA reads as TGTGCCAGTAGTATAGTTGCTACAGGGGAGAGCGGCTACACCTTC.

The chain is built from TRBV19 and TRBJ2-6, with D maybe TRBD2 (5 bases). Trimming cost V 8 bases and J 3 bases, with 14 bases left between them. The CDR3 has 15 residues. Germline V gene lookup returns CDR1 LNHDA and CDR2 SQIVND (reference sequence). The CDR3 nucleotides read TGTGCCAGTTCCCCCCGGGCGGGTGGGGCCAACGTCCTGACTTTC. Translated: CASSPRAGGANVLTF. The full variable domain, in which reference TRBV19 and TRBJ2-6 provide the parts outside the CDR3, is DGGITQSPKYLFRKEGQNVTLSCEQNLNHDAMYWYRQDPGQGLRLIYYSQIVNDFQKGDIAEGYSVSREKKESFPLTVTSAQKNPTAFYLCASSPRAGGANVLTFGAGSRLTVL.

The rearrangement links TRBV12-3 or TRBV12-4 to TRBJ2-2; no reliable D call. Trimming left V 1 base short and J 5 bases short, with 8 bases between. The CDR3 is 14 residues long. The CDR3: CASSLVGITGELFF. In DNA, the CDR3 is TGTGCCAGCAGTTTAGTGGGGATAACCGGGGAGCTGTTTTTT.

V is TRBV28 and J is TRBJ1-2, with unresolved D. Germline-derived CDR1 and CDR2 are MDHEN and SYDVKM. The CDR3 extends over 12 amino acids. The CDR3 is CVTGRSNYGYTF. In nucleotides, the CDR3 is TGTGTGACGGGGAGATCTAACTATGGCTACACCTTC.

V is TRBV28 and J is TRBJ1-2, with D tentatively TRBD1 (6 bases). V lost 5 bases to trimming and J lost 4 bases, with 20 bases between them. Germline-derived CDR1 and CDR2 are MDHEN and SYDVKM. This CDR3 has 16 amino acids. This CDR3 is CASSRGGQALTYGYTF. The DNA for the CDR3 is TGTGCCAGCAGTCGGGGGGGGCAGGCGTTAACCTATGGCTACACCTTC.

This chain joins TRBV19 and TRBJ2-1, with 8 bases fitting TRBD2. There are 15 residues in the CDR3. V shed 7 bases and J 4 bases; nucleotides not matched to a gene: 9. The germline CDR1 and CDR2 sequences are LNHDA and SQIVND (reference sequence). CDR3 sequence (DNA): TGTGCCAGTATGCCTACAGCGGGAGCATACAATGAGCAGTTCTTC. It translates to CASMPTAGAYNEQFF.

This clonotype was seen only a few times. The chain employs TRBV19 and TRBJ1-1; D is possibly TRBD1 (5 bases). Germline CDR1 reads LNHDA; CDR2 reads SQIVND (reference sequence). This CDR3 is 14 amino acids long. V gave up 5 bases and J gave up 1 base, with 11 bases separating them. As DNA, the CDR3 is TGTGCCAGTAGTCTGACAGTGAGGAACACTGAAGCTTTCTTT. It codes for CASSLTVRNTEAFF. The full variable domain, completed using reference TRBV19 and TRBJ1-1, is DGGITQSPKYLFRKEGQNVTLSCEQNLNHDAMYWYRQDPGQGLRLIYYSQIVNDFQKGDIAEGYSVSREKKESFPLTVTSAQKNPTAFYLCASSLTVRNTEAFFGQGTRLTVV.

The CDR3 DNA sequence: TGTGCCAGCAGTGAAGTGGCTAGCGGGGGAGCCGCACAAGAGACCCAGTACTTC. Translating it yields CASSEVASGGAAQETQYF. The V gene is TRBV6-1, the J gene TRBJ2-5; 10 bases are shared with TRBD2. CDR3 length: 18 amino acids. Trimming took 1 base from V and 2 from J; bases not matched to a gene: 10. In germline, CDR1 is MNHNS, CDR2 SASEGT.

Only a few counts were recorded for this clonotype. V gene TRBV28 combines with J gene TRBJ2-1, with D perhaps TRBD2 (5 bases). Between the trimmed V and J ends, which lost 5 bases and 0 bases, there was a span of 14 bases. This CDR3 spans 16 amino acids. Germline V gene data show CDR1 as MDHEN and CDR2 as SYDVKM. CDR3 sequence: CASSEGSVISYNEQFF. The DNA of the CDR3 is TGTGCCAGCAGTGAGGGAAGCGTAATCTCCTACAATGAGCAGTTCTTC.

The chain is built from TRBV7-2 and TRBJ2-2; possibly TRBD2 for D (6 bases). The CDR3 length is 14 residues. Germline V CDR1 and CDR2: SGHTA, FQGNSA. V shed 3 bases and J shed 8 bases, with 13 bases lying between them. In DNA, the CDR3 is TGTGCCAGCAGCTTCTACCGGGACTCAGGGGAGCTGTTTTTT. Residues: CASSFYRDSGELFF.

The V and J genes are TRBV7-4 and TRBJ2-3; 11 bases agree with TRBD2. Germline V gene data show CDR1 as SGHVT and CDR2 as SQSDAQ. CDR3 length equals 17 residues. Trimming at V came to 3 bases and at J to 2 bases, leaving 7 bases not matched to a gene. CDR3 amino acids: CASSFLTSGSSTDTQYF. CDR3 DNA: TGTGCCAGCAGCTTTCTTACTAGCGGGAGCTCCACAGATACGCAGTATTTT.

The V gene is TRBV28, the J gene TRBJ1-4; D unclear. Deletions cut 7 bases from V and 2 bases from J, with 5 bases between. The CDR3 is 12 residues long. Looked up from germline, CDR1 is MDHEN and CDR2 is SYDVKM. This CDR3 reads CASTVTNEKLFF. CDR3 DNA: TGTGCCAGCACAGTGACTAATGAAAAACTGTTTTTT.

This clonotype was seen a handful of times. V gene TRBV2 combines with J gene TRBJ1-1; no firm D call. The germline V gene encodes CDR1 SNHLY and CDR2 FYNNEI. V was cut by 4 bases and J by 5 bases, with 17 bases left in between. The CDR3 is 15 amino acids. CDR3 loop: CASSVLWGRGTEAFF. The DNA for the CDR3 is TGTGCCAGCAGTGTTTTATGGGGAAGAGGGACTGAAGCTTTCTTT.